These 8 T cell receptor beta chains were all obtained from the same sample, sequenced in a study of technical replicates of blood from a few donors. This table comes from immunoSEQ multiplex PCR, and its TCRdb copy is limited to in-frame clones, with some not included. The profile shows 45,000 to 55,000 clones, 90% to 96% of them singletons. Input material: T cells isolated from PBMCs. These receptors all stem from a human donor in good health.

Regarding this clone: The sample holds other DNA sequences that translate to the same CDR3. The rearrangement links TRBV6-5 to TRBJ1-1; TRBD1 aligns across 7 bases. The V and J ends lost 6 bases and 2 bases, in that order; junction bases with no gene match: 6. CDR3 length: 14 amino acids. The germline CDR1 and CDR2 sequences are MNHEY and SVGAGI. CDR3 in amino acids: CASRTRQGNTEAFF. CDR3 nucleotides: TGTGCCAGCAGAACCCGACAGGGAAACACTGAAGCTTTCTTT.

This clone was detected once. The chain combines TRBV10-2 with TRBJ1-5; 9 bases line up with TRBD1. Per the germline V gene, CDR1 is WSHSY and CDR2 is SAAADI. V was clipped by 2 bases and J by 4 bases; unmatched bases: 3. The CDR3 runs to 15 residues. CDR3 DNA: TGCGCCAGCAGTGAGCAGGACAGGGGTAATCAGCCCCAGCATTTT. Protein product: CASSEQDRGNQPQHF.

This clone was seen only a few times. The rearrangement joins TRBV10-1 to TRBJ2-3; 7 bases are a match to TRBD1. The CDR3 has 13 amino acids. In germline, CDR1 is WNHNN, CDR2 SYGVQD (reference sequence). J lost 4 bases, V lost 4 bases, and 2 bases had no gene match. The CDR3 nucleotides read TGCGCCAGCAGTGGACAGGGTTCAGATACGCAGTATTTT. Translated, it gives CASSGQGSDTQYF.

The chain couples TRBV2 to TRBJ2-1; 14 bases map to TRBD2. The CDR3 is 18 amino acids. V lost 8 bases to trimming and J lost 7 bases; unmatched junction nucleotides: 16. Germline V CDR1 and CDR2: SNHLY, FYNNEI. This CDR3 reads CASDDGTSGSPMWNEQFF. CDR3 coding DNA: TGTGCCAGCGATGACGGGACTAGCGGGAGTCCGATGTGGAATGAGCAGTTCTTC.

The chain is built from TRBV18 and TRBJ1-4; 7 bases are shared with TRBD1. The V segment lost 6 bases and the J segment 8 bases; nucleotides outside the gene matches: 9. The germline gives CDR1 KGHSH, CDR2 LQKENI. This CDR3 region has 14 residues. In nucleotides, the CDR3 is TGTGCCAGCTCCCTCGACAGGGTACGAGAAAAACTGTTTTTT. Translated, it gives CASSLDRVREKLFF.

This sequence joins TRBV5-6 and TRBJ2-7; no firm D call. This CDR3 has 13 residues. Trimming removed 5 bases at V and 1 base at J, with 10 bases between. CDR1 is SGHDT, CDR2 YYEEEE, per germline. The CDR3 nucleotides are TGTGCCAGCAGTCTTGTACAGTCCTACGAGCAGTACTTC. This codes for CASSLVQSYEQYF.

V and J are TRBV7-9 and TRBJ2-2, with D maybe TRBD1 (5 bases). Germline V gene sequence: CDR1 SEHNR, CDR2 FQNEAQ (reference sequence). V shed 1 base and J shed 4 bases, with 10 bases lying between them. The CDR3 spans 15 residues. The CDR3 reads CASSLDAGATGELFF. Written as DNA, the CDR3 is TGTGCCAGCAGCTTAGATGCTGGGGCCACCGGGGAGCTGTTTTTT.

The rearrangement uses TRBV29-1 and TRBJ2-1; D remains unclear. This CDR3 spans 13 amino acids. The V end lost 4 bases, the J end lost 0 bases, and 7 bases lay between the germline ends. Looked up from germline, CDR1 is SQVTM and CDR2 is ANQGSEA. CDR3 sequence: CSVGRSSYNEQFF. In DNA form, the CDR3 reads TGCAGCGTTGGACGGAGCTCCTACAATGAGCAGTTCTTC.